This entry lists 26 T cell receptor beta chains sequenced from one sample in a study of T cells in tumors after PD-1 blockade. Assay used: immunoSEQ multiplex PCR; TCRdb lists only in-frame clones, some missing. This sample has around 49,000 clones, with roughly 80% found just once. Sequenced material: PBMCs, taken before anti-PD-1 treatment. The receptor set was obtained from a human donor with basal cell carcinoma.

The chain carries TRBV5-1 and TRBJ2-5; 7 bases are a match to TRBD1. CDR3 size: 13 residues. J gave up 5 bases and V 4 bases, and 5 bases lay outside the gene matches. Per germline, CDR1 SGHRS and CDR2 YFSETQ. CDR3 region: CASSRGGEETQYF. DNA of the CDR3: TGCGCCAGCAGCCGAGGGGGCGAGGAGACCCAGTACTTC.

V usage is TRBV30 and J usage is TRBJ2-3, with 10 bases lining up with TRBD2. Trimming took 4 bases from V and 10 from J; bases not matched to a gene: 5. CDR3 size: 12 residues. CDR1 and CDR2 from the germline V gene are GTSNPN and SVGIG (reference sequence). CDR3 coding DNA: TGTGCCTGGACAAGGACTAGCGGAGCGCAGTATTTT. Protein product: CAWTRTSGAQYF. Complete variable domain (other parts from reference TRBV30 and TRBJ2-3): SQTIHQWPATLVQPVGSPLSLECTVEGTSNPNLYWYRQAAGRGLQLLFYSVGIGQISSEVPQNLSASRPQDRQFILSSKKLLLSDSGFYLCAWTRTSGAQYFGPGTRLTVL.

The chain joins TRBV3-1 (or the pseudogene TRBV3-2) to TRBJ1-3; D uncertain. Germline CDR1 reads LGHDT; CDR2 reads YNNKEL (reference sequence). The CDR3 is made up of 16 amino acids. V was pared by 0 bases and J by 0 bases, with 9 bases between. The CDR3 nucleotides are TGTGCCAGCAGCCAAGAGAGCCGAATCTCTGGAAACACCATATATTTT. Translation gives CASSQESRISGNTIYF.

This clone has only a few counts. The chain uses TRBV6-1 and TRBJ2-5; 7 bases are shared with TRBD1. The CDR3 is 15 amino acids. The trim removed 1 base at V and 4 bases at J, leaving 6 bases unmatched. Germline V CDR1 and CDR2: MNHNS, SASEGT. CDR3 coding DNA: TGTGCCAGCAGTGAAGATGTAGGGGGCCCAGAGACCCAGTACTTC. This codes for CASSEDVGGPETQYF.

This chain links TRBV15 with TRBJ1-6, with D hard to call. This CDR3 comprises 14 residues. V was shortened by 1 base and J by 13 bases, with 14 bases between the two germline ends. Germline V lookup: CDR1 LNHNV, CDR2 YYDKDF (reference sequence). CDR3 bases: TGTGCCACCAGCAGAGGGAAGACCGGGAATCCCCTCCACTTT. As protein: CATSRGKTGNPLHF.

In this sample, this clone turned up a few times. The chain couples TRBV7-9 to TRBJ1-5; maybe TRBD1 (5 bases). The V gene lost 4 bases and the J gene lost 0 bases, with 10 bases spanning the gap. Germline V lookup: CDR1 SEHNR, CDR2 FQNEAQ (reference sequence). The CDR3 is 15 residues long. The CDR3 coding sequence is TGTGCCAGCAGCTCGGGACCGCTTAGCAATCAGCCCCAGCATTTT. Translated, it gives CASSSGPLSNQPQHF.

The V call is TRBV2, the J call TRBJ1-2; 7 bases are a match to TRBD1. The CDR3 is 14 amino acids. V was clipped by 2 bases and J by 4 bases; unmatched bases: 4. Germline CDR1 SNHLY, CDR2 FYNNEI. CDR3 region: CASSEIQGSYGYTF. The CDR3 nucleotides are TGTGCCAGCAGTGAAATACAGGGGTCCTATGGCTACACCTTC.

The chain combines TRBV7-2 with TRBJ2-1; 9 bases fit TRBD2. There are 17 residues in the CDR3. The germline V gene has CDR1 SGHTA and CDR2 FQGNSA. Losses at the gene ends were 2 bases for V and 6 bases for J; bases not matched to a gene: 11. CDR3 sequence: CASSLKPSGAGGNEQFF. The CDR3 nucleotides are TGTGCCAGCAGCTTAAAACCTAGCGGGGCAGGGGGCAATGAGCAGTTCTTC. The full variable domain, with the rest looked up from reference TRBV7-2 and TRBJ2-1, is GAGVSQSPSNKVTEKGKDVELRCDPISGHTALYWYRQSLGQGLEFLIYFQGNSAPDKSGLPSDRFSAERTGGSVSTLTIQRTQQEDSAVYLCASSLKPSGAGGNEQFFGPGTRLTVL.

The chain recombines TRBV6-1 with TRBJ2-5, with D perhaps given as TRBD1 or TRBD2 (7 bases each). V was cut by 3 bases and J by 2 bases, with 10 bases left in between. This CDR3 region has 14 residues. Germline CDR1 MNHNS, CDR2 SASEGT. The CDR3 here is CASSEQGGQETQYF. The CDR3 DNA follows: TGTGCCAGCAGTGAGCAGGGGGGGCAAGAGACCCAGTACTTC.

This clone was detected a few times. The rearrangement joins TRBV24-1 to TRBJ1-5; D unclear. CDR3 length: 14 amino acids. V was shortened by 0 bases and J by 3 bases, with 5 bases between the two germline ends. Germline CDR1 KGHDR, CDR2 SFDVKD. CDR3 sequence reads: CATSDLGFNQPQHF. CDR3 DNA sequence: TGTGCCACCAGTGATTTGGGATTCAATCAGCCCCAGCATTTT.

This clone appeared a single time. This chain connects TRBV11-1 to TRBJ2-7; the match to TRBD1 covers 8 bases. The CDR3 sequence is 14 residues long. V lost 6 bases, J lost 2 bases, and 6 bases stayed unmatched. The germline V gene encodes CDR1 SGHAT and CDR2 FQDESV (reference sequence). CDR3: CASSPGQGTYEQYF. CDR3 DNA sequence: TGTGCCAGCAGTCCCGGACAGGGAACCTACGAGCAGTACTTC.

This clone was seen just once. This chain connects TRBV14 to TRBJ2-6, with D maybe TRBD2 (5 bases). The CDR3 runs to 16 residues. Germline lookup yields CDR1 SGHDN and CDR2 FVKESK. Trimming left V 3 bases short and J 0 bases short, with 9 bases between. CDR3 loop: CASSHGKFSGANVLTF. The DNA for the CDR3 is TGTGCCAGCAGCCACGGGAAGTTCTCTGGGGCCAACGTCCTGACTTTC.

The chain has TRBV30 and TRBJ1-5, with D unresolved. Germline-derived CDR1 and CDR2 are GTSNPN and SVGIG (reference sequence). Trimming removed 4 bases from V and 0 bases from J, with 7 bases in between. The CDR3 length is 13 residues. CDR3 nucleotides: TGTGCCTGGACGGTAAATAGCAATCAGCCCCAGCATTTT. Protein sequence: CAWTVNSNQPQHF.

The chain has TRBV5-1 and TRBJ2-3, with D unclear. Trimming removed 5 bases from V and 5 bases from J, with 12 bases in between. This CDR3 is built from 13 residues. Germline V gene data show CDR1 as SGHRS and CDR2 as YFSETQ. The CDR3: CASRDWIKDTQYF. In DNA form, the CDR3 reads TGCGCCAGCAGAGACTGGATTAAAGATACGCAGTATTTT.

This clone was detected only a few times. The chain has TRBV20-1 and TRBJ2-3; 9 positions agree with TRBD2. Germline loops: CDR1 DFQATT, CDR2 SNEGSKA (reference sequence). The ends lost 3 bases at V and 2 bases at J; junction bases unmatched: 6. CDR3 size: 15 residues. The CDR3 is CSASLAGGITDTQYF. In DNA form, the CDR3 reads TGCAGTGCTAGTTTGGCGGGGGGGATCACAGATACGCAGTATTTT.

In its sample, this clone was seen once. The CDR3 DNA follows: TGTGCCAGCAGTTCCTCCGCGGGGACAGGGGGATACGAGCAGTACTTC. Its protein product is CASSSSAGTGGYEQYF. The rearrangement joins TRBV28 to TRBJ2-7, with 11 bases aligning to TRBD1. The CDR3 is made up of 16 amino acids. J lost 4 bases, V lost 4 bases, and 9 bases had no gene match. The germline gives CDR1 MDHEN, CDR2 SYDVKM.

The chain links TRBV10-2 to TRBJ2-1; no clear D. There are 14 residues in the CDR3. Germline assignment: CDR1 WSHSY and CDR2 SAAADI. The V gene lost 6 bases and the J gene lost 6 bases, with 15 bases spanning the gap. The CDR3: CASRTRDLSNEQFF. In DNA, the CDR3 is TGCGCCAGCAGAACGCGAGACTTAAGCAATGAGCAGTTCTTC.

The gene calls are TRBV25-1 and TRBJ2-3; D gene unclear. V gave up 2 bases and J gave up 2 bases, with 11 bases separating them. The length of the CDR3 is 15 residues. Looked up from germline, CDR1 is MGHDK and CDR2 is SYGVNS. The CDR3 sequence is CASSEGVSFTDTQYF. DNA for the CDR3: TGTGCCAGCAGTGAAGGGGTTTCTTTCACAGATACGCAGTATTTT.

The chain is built from TRBV2 and TRBJ1-2, with 7 bases identical to TRBD1. The V gene end was trimmed by 5 bases and the J gene end by 8 bases; junction bases not matched to a gene: 8. In germline, CDR1 is SNHLY, CDR2 FYNNEI. The CDR3 is 13 amino acids. DNA of the CDR3: TGTGCCAGCAGTTTCGACAGGGTCGGCGGCTACACCTTC. It codes for CASSFDRVGGYTF.

J is TRBJ2-7 and V is TRBV30, with D perhaps TRBD2 (7 bases). CDR3 size: 13 residues. Germline values: CDR1 GTSNPN, CDR2 SVGIG (reference sequence). Trimming removed 5 bases from V and 3 bases from J, with 14 bases in between. CDR3 DNA sequence: TGTGCCTGGGGGAGGGGGATCGGCTACGAGCAGTACTTC. Translated, it gives CAWGRGIGYEQYF.

The gene calls are TRBV7-6 and TRBJ2-3; D might be TRBD1 (5 bases). CDR1 is SGHVS, CDR2 FNYEAQ, per germline. The CDR3 runs to 15 residues. Trimming removed 4 bases at V and 3 bases at J, with 14 bases between. The CDR3 loop reads CASSSGFIGTDTQYF. The CDR3, as DNA: TGTGCCAGCAGCTCAGGGTTTATAGGGACAGATACGCAGTATTTT.

This clone has only a few counts. The J gene is TRBJ1-2, the V gene TRBV5-1; D call uncertain. Trimming shortened V by 4 bases and J by 0 bases, and 7 bases separated the two germline ends. The CDR3 has 13 amino acids. Per germline, CDR1 SGHRS and CDR2 YFSETQ. CDR3 sequence: CASSQDTNYGYTF. DNA for the CDR3: TGCGCCAGCAGCCAAGACACTAACTATGGCTACACCTTC.

A single count supports this clone. The chain uses TRBV19 and TRBJ1-4, with 11 positions matching TRBD1. The CDR3 has 17 residues. The V segment lost 5 bases and the J segment 5 bases; nucleotides outside the gene matches: 10. Germline lookup yields CDR1 LNHDA and CDR2 SQIVND (reference sequence). CDR3 in amino acids: CASSLLLGTGGNEKLFF. Written as DNA, the CDR3 is TGTGCCAGTAGTCTCCTACTCGGGACAGGGGGGAATGAAAAACTGTTTTTT. The full variable domain, in which reference TRBV19 and TRBJ1-4 provide the parts outside the CDR3, is DGGITQSPKYLFRKEGQNVTLSCEQNLNHDAMYWYRQDPGQGLRLIYYSQIVNDFQKGDIAEGYSVSREKKESFPLTVTSAQKNPTAFYLCASSLLLGTGGNEKLFFGSGTQLSVL.

The V gene is TRBV29-1, the J gene TRBJ2-7, with D perhaps assigned TRBD1 or TRBD2 (5 bases each). The CDR3 has 12 amino acids. Germline CDR1 is SQVTM and CDR2 is ANQGSEA. V lost 7 bases and J 6 bases, leaving 16 bases between the germline ends. The CDR3 loop reads CSGREGRAEQYF. The CDR3, as DNA: TGCAGCGGCCGAGAGGGGCGCGCCGAGCAGTACTTC.

The V gene is TRBV19, the J gene TRBJ2-2; weak D call: TRBD1 (6 bases). The CDR3 length is 14 residues. V was pared by 7 bases and J by 3 bases, with 12 bases between. Germline V gene lookup returns CDR1 LNHDA and CDR2 SQIVND (reference sequence). CDR3 nucleotides: TGTGCCAGTACCACAGGGTTCTACACCGGGGAGCTGTTTTTT. As protein: CASTTGFYTGELFF.

V usage is TRBV19 and J usage is TRBJ1-5; 7 bases line up with TRBD1. Germline CDR1 and CDR2: LNHDA and SQIVND (reference sequence). V shed 5 bases and J 5 bases; nucleotides not matched to a gene: 9. The CDR3 runs to 15 residues. The CDR3 DNA reads as TGTGCCAGTAGTCCGTTTGGACAGGAGGATCAGCCCCAGCATTTT. As protein: CASSPFGQEDQPQHF.